These T cell receptor beta chains were read from a single sample in a study of early T cells in non-severe SARS-CoV-2 infection. TCRdb independently ran MiXCR on the 5' RACE reads; one entry per CDR3 protein. The table lists some 53,000 distinct CDR3 sequences, 8% to 10% of them singletons. What was sequenced was whole blood. All receptors derive from an adult who was a healthcare worker with PCR-confirmed SARS-CoV-2 infection or an uninfected control (not recorded which). Each CDR3 is given with its conserved first and last residue. D genes are given only for firm matches. Where a row states a size, it is once, few, many or the class of an expanded clone; other rows omit it.

len: 15; j_gene: TRBJ2-3; d_gene: TRBD2; v_gene: TRBV3-1; abundance: NA; CDR3nt: TGTGCCAGCAGCCTCCCTAGCGGCCCCACAGATACGCAGTATTTT; CDR3aa: CASSLPSGPTDTQYF
len: 16; j_gene: TRBJ2-2; d_gene: NA; v_gene: TRBV7-2; abundance: NA; CDR3nt: TGTGCCAGCAGCCCTTCCGCGGGGAGGACATCAGGGGAGCTGTTTTTT; CDR3aa: CASSPSAGRTSGELFF
len: 12; j_gene: TRBJ1-6; d_gene: NA; v_gene: TRBV7-8; abundance: many; CDR3nt: TGTGCCAGCAGTCCTTGGACCTCACCCCTCCACTTT; CDR3aa: CASSPWTSPLHF
len: 14; j_gene: TRBJ2-7; d_gene: TRBD2; v_gene: TRBV7-9; abundance: NA; CDR3nt: TGTGTCAGCGGGAGTCCGGGGCAGCCCTACGAGCAGTACTTC; CDR3aa: CVSGSPGQPYEQYF
len: 22; j_gene: TRBJ1-5; d_gene: TRBD1; v_gene: TRBV6-1; abundance: many; CDR3nt: TGTGCCAGCAATTCCCTCACCTACAGGGAGGGGGCTAGAAGGTATAGCAATCAGCCCCAGCATTTT; CDR3aa: CASNSLTYREGARRYSNQPQHF
len: 13; j_gene: TRBJ2-4; d_gene: NA; v_gene: TRBV4-2; abundance: NA; CDR3nt: TGTGCCAGCAGCCAAGGCAGCAATGACATTCAGTACTTC; CDR3aa: CASSQGSNDIQYF
len: 15; j_gene: TRBJ2-7; d_gene: TRBD2; v_gene: TRBV6-5; abundance: NA; CDR3nt: TGTGCCAGCAGTCCCGGGGTAGCGGGAGTTGTCGAGCAGTACTTC; CDR3aa: CASSPGVAGVVEQYF
len: 14; j_gene: TRBJ2-7; d_gene: TRBD2; v_gene: TRBV19; abundance: many; CDR3nt: TGTGCCAGTAGCTTAGCGGGAGGGCCTACCGAGCAGTACTTC; CDR3aa: CASSLAGGPTEQYF
len: 17; j_gene: TRBJ1-2; d_gene: TRBD1; v_gene: TRBV7-9; abundance: NA; CDR3nt: TGTGCCAGCAGCTTGCGTGTCCCGGGACAGGACCGCTATGGCTACACCTTC; CDR3aa: CASSLRVPGQDRYGYTF
len: 15; j_gene: TRBJ2-5; d_gene: NA; v_gene: TRBV19; abundance: NA; CDR3nt: TGTGCCAGTAGTAGGGACCGCGGGGTTCAAGAGACCCAGTACTTC; CDR3aa: CASSRDRGVQETQYF
len: 15; j_gene: TRBJ2-3; d_gene: NA; v_gene: TRBV2; abundance: NA; CDR3nt: TGTGCCAGCAGTGATATTGGGGCCCGCACAGATACGCAGTATTTT; CDR3aa: CASSDIGARTDTQYF
len: 12; j_gene: TRBJ1-4; d_gene: NA; v_gene: TRBV28; abundance: few; CDR3nt: TGTGCCAGCAGGGGACCAGGAGAAAAACTGTTTTTT; CDR3aa: CASRGPGEKLFF
len: 15; j_gene: TRBJ2-4; d_gene: TRBD1; v_gene: TRBV5-1; abundance: few; CDR3nt: TGCGCCAGCAGCTCCGGACAGGGGAATGTCGACATTCAGTACTTC; CDR3aa: CASSSGQGNVDIQYF
len: 14; j_gene: TRBJ2-1; d_gene: NA; v_gene: TRBV11-2; abundance: NA; CDR3nt: TGTGCCAGCAGCCTCCGTAGTTACGATGGTGAGCAGTTCTTC; CDR3aa: CASSLRSYDGEQFF
len: 13; j_gene: TRBJ2-3; d_gene: NA; v_gene: TRBV7-7; abundance: NA; CDR3nt: TGTGCTAGCAGCTTTAAAATAGGGGATACGCAGTATTTT; CDR3aa: CASSFKIGDTQYF
len: 13; j_gene: TRBJ2-7; d_gene: NA; v_gene: TRBV10-3; abundance: NA; CDR3nt: TGTGCCATCCAGACTGTAACCCCCGGCGAGCAGTACTTC; CDR3aa: CAIQTVTPGEQYF
len: 15; j_gene: TRBJ1-1; d_gene: NA; v_gene: TRBV4-1; abundance: NA; CDR3nt: TGCGCCAGCAGCCTGAAAGGGCAGGGGCAGGCTGAAGCTTTCTTT; CDR3aa: CASSLKGQGQAEAFF
len: 14; j_gene: TRBJ1-5; d_gene: NA; v_gene: TRBV20-1; abundance: many; CDR3nt: TGCAGTGCTAGCATCGGGACGGGCAATCAGCCCCAGCATTTT; CDR3aa: CSASIGTGNQPQHF
len: 18; j_gene: TRBJ2-2; d_gene: TRBD2; v_gene: TRBV7-2; abundance: NA; CDR3nt: TGTGCCAGCAGCAAATCCCGCTCGACTAGCGGGGGTACCGGGGAGCTGTTTTTT; CDR3aa: CASSKSRSTSGGTGELFF
len: 15; j_gene: TRBJ1-5; d_gene: NA; v_gene: TRBV27; abundance: few; CDR3nt: TGTGCCAGCAGTTTAAGCCTAGGAGGCAATCAGCCCCAGCATTTT; CDR3aa: CASSLSLGGNQPQHF
len: 15; j_gene: TRBJ1-2; d_gene: NA; v_gene: TRBV7-2; abundance: many; CDR3nt: TGTGCCAGCAGCCCCGCCCCACAGGGATACTATGGCTACACCTTC; CDR3aa: CASSPAPQGYYGYTF
len: 13; j_gene: TRBJ1-6; d_gene: TRBD1; v_gene: TRBV12-3/TRBV12-4; abundance: NA; CDR3nt: TGTGCCAGCAGTTCGGCAGGGGGCTCACCCCTCCACTTT; CDR3aa: CASSSAGGSPLHF
len: 14; j_gene: TRBJ1-2; d_gene: TRBD1; v_gene: TRBV20-1; abundance: few; CDR3nt: TGCAGTGCTAGAGGGGAGACAGGGGGTCGAGGCTACACCTTC; CDR3aa: CSARGETGGRGYTF
len: 14; j_gene: TRBJ2-3; d_gene: TRBD1; v_gene: TRBV6-6; abundance: many; CDR3nt: TGTGCCAGCAGCCTGGGACAGGGCGGAGATACGCAGTATTTT; CDR3aa: CASSLGQGGDTQYF
len: 16; j_gene: TRBJ1-6; d_gene: NA; v_gene: TRBV20-1; abundance: few; CDR3nt: TGCAGTGCTGAACCCCGTACAGGGCAGTGGAATTCACCCCTCCACTTT; CDR3aa: CSAEPRTGQWNSPLHF
len: 15; j_gene: TRBJ2-7; d_gene: TRBD1; v_gene: TRBV7-3; abundance: NA; CDR3nt: TGTGCCAGCAGCTTAGAGGGACAGATGCCCTACGAGCAGTACTTC; CDR3aa: CASSLEGQMPYEQYF
len: 16; j_gene: TRBJ2-1; d_gene: TRBD2; v_gene: TRBV6-2/TRBV6-3; abundance: NA; CDR3nt: TGTGCCAGCAGTCACCGACTAGCGGGTCCTCTAAATGAGCAGTTCTTC; CDR3aa: CASSHRLAGPLNEQFF
len: 13; j_gene: TRBJ2-2; d_gene: NA; v_gene: TRBV24-1; abundance: few; CDR3nt: TGTGCCACCAGTGATCTCAGGGGCGGGGAGCTGTTTTTT; CDR3aa: CATSDLRGGELFF
len: 12; j_gene: TRBJ2-5; d_gene: NA; v_gene: TRBV7-6; abundance: many; CDR3nt: TGTGCCAGCAGCTTAGCGCTAGAGACCCAGTACTTC; CDR3aa: CASSLALETQYF
len: 15; j_gene: TRBJ2-5; d_gene: TRBD2; v_gene: TRBV7-8; abundance: many; CDR3nt: TGTGCCAGCAGCTTAGCTACTAGCGTTAAAGAGACCCAGTACTTC; CDR3aa: CASSLATSVKETQYF
len: 17; j_gene: TRBJ2-7; d_gene: NA; v_gene: TRBV5-1; abundance: many; CDR3nt: TGCGCCAGCAGCTTACGCCGTTCCGGGGTCGGGTACGACGAGCAGTACTTC; CDR3aa: CASSLRRSGVGYDEQYF
len: 13; j_gene: TRBJ2-7; d_gene: NA; v_gene: TRBV7-2; abundance: NA; CDR3nt: TGTGCCAGCAGCCAAAGTACAGCGGGCGAGCAGTACTTC; CDR3aa: CASSQSTAGEQYF
len: 12; j_gene: TRBJ2-7; d_gene: TRBD1; v_gene: TRBV7-9; abundance: few; CDR3nt: TGTGCCAGCGGGTACAGGGGGGACGAGCAGTACTTC; CDR3aa: CASGYRGDEQYF